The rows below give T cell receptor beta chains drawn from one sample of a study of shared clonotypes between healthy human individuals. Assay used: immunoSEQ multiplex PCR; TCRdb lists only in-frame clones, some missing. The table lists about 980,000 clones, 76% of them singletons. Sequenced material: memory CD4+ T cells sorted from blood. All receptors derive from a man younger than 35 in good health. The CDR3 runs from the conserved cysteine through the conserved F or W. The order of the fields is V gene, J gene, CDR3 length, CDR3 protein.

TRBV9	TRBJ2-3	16	CASSSRRRGPTDTQYF
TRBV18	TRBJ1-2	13	CASSPQGDYGYTF
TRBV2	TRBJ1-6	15	CASTASSSYNSPLHF
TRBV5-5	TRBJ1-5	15	CASSLAWGYNQPQHF
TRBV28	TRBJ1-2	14	CASSFIRGDRGYTF
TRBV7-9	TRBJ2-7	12	CATPCNIYEQYF
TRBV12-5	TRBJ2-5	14	CASGPRRYAETQYF
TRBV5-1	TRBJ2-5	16	CASSPRTSGGAETQYF
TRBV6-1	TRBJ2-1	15	CASSEMWTSGNEQFF
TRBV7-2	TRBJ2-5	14	CASSFGLVLETQYF
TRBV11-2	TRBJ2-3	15	CASSSHGGDTDTQYF
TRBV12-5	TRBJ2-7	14	CASSAGQGPAEQYF
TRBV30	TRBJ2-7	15	CAWAAGDLTAYEQYF
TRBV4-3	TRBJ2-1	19	CASSQGPSILAGVYNEQFF
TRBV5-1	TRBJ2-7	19	CASSSQTSGRAADIHEQYF
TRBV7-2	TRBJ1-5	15	CASSLLTDVGQPQHF
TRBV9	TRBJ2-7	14	CASSVGTDSYEQYF
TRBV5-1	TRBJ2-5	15	CASSRVPTGQETQYF
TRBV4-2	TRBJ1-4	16	CASSQDRAGTNEKLFF
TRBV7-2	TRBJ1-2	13	CASSWGIQGAGTF
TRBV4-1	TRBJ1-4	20	CASSQGRGAFAPTNNEKLFF
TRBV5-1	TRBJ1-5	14	CASSLGGKEQPQHF
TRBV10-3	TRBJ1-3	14	CAISPQQARGTIYF
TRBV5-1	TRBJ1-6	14	CASSLDGINSPLHF
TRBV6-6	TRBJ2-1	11	CASSLADEQFF
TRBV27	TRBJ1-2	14	CASSLRPQGYGYTF
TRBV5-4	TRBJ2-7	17	CASSSKGGTVRSHEQYF
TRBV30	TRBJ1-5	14	CAWTPRGVNQPQHF
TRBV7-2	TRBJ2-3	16	CASSKRGRAGTDTQYF
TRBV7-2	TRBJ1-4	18	CASSLVAGRGLANEKLFF
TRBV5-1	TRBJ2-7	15	CASSSSASGPGEQYF
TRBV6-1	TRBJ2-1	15	CASSSLAGVNNEQFF
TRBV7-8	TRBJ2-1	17	CASSSTAGAGGNNEQFF
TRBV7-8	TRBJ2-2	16	CASSRWGPGSTGELFF
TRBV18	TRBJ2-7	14	CASSPVGQGYEQYF
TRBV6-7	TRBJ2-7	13	CASSYEGFDEQYF
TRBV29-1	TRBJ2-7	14	CSVGRGQQSYEQYF
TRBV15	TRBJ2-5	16	CATSRGTTGGKETQYF
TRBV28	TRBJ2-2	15	CASSSYRGTVGELFF
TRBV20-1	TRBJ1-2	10	CSAGRTDYTF
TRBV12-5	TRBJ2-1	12	CASGLDRGEQFF
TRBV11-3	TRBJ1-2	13	CASSLEGGYGYTF
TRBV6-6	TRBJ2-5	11	CASSPRETQYF
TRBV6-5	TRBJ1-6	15	CASSYGRSYNSPLHF
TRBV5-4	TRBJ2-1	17	CASSLGFGMSSYNEQFF
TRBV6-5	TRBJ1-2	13	CASGPGGGLGYTF
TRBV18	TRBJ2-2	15	CASSPLTAVGGELFF
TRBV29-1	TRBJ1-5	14	CSVEGGAGDQPQHF
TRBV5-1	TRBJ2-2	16	CASSGTSGSQGGELFF
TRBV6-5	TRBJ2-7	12	CASSPDFYEQYF
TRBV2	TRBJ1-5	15	CASSEGGKNNQPQHF
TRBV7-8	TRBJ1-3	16	CASSIQGEVSGNTIYF
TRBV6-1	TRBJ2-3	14	CASSLDRDRDTQYF
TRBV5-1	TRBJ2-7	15	CASSLTAGGSGEQYF